This is a list of T cell receptor beta chains from one sample in a study of blood T cell repertoires in COVID-19. Sequencing used immunoSEQ multiplex PCR; TCRdb keeps in-frame clones, though not all of them. The sample carries around 41,000 clones, roughly 90% recorded once. The sample comprised peripheral blood. The receptors come from a human donor in a cohort sampled during active COVID-19. The CDR3 runs from the conserved cysteine through the conserved F or W. D genes are given only for firm matches. Expanded clones are given a class, and other clones once, few, many or no size at all.

clone size	V gene	J gene	D gene	CDR3 DNA	CDR3 protein
-	TRBV14	TRBJ1-2	TRBD1	TGTGCCAGCAGCCAAGATAGGACAGGGATCTATGGCTACACCTTC	CASSQDRTGIYGYTF
-	TRBV14	TRBJ2-1	-	TGTGCCAGCACCAAAACTGAGGGGGACTCCTACAATGAGCAGTTCTTC	CASTKTEGDSYNEQFF
-	TRBV14	TRBJ2-1	-	TGTGCCAGCAGCCAAGACCTATTCAAGAGGGACAATGAATATGAGCAGTTCTTC	CASSQDLFKRDNEYEQFF
-	TRBV4-2	TRBJ2-2	TRBD2	TGTGCCAGCAGACTAGCGGGAGGGAACACCGGGGAGCTGTTTTTT	CASRLAGGNTGELFF
-	TRBV5-1	TRBJ2-7	TRBD1	TGCGCCAGCAGCTTGGGAGACAGGGGCGAGCAGTACTTC	CASSLGDRGEQYF
-	TRBV3-1/TRBV3-2	TRBJ2-4	TRBD1	TGTGCCAGCAGCCAATCTAACAGGGGGCTTATTAACATTCAGTACTTC	CASSQSNRGLINIQYF
-	TRBV5-1	TRBJ1-6	TRBD1	TGCGCCAGCAGCTTGGGGACAGGGGTTTATTCACCCCTCCACTTT	CASSLGTGVYSPLHF
-	TRBV19	TRBJ1-6	TRBD1	TGTGCCAGTAGTTCCGGACAGGGAATTCGCTCCTATAATTCACCCCTCCACTTT	CASSSGQGIRSYNSPLHF
-	TRBV7-2	TRBJ1-6	-	TGTGCCAGCAGCCCCCAGGGGCCCTATAATTCACCCCTCCACTTT	CASSPQGPYNSPLHF
-	TRBV9	TRBJ2-3	TRBD2	TGTGCCAGCAGCGCGCGAGGGACTAGCGGGGGCTATACGCAGTATTTT	CASSARGTSGGYTQYF
-	TRBV6-6	TRBJ2-1	-	TGTGCCAGCAGATCAACAGGGACGAGCTCCTACAATGAGCAGTTCTTC	CASRSTGTSSYNEQFF
-	TRBV9	TRBJ2-2	TRBD2	TGTGCCAGCAGCCCACTCGATTCGGCTAGCGGGAGCGCCGGGGAGCTGTTTTTT	CASSPLDSASGSAGELFF
-	TRBV6-5	TRBJ2-3	-	TGTGCCAGCAGCTATACCGGGACTAGCACAGATACGCAGTATTTT	CASSYTGTSTDTQYF
-	TRBV6-5	TRBJ1-2	TRBD1	TGTGCCAGCAGTTACAGTTGGGGACAGGGGAGCTATGGCTACACCTTC	CASSYSWGQGSYGYTF
once	TRBV7-8	TRBJ2-1	-	TGTGCCAGCAGCCGGAGCGCGACGACTTACAATGAGCAGTTCTTC	CASSRSATTYNEQFF
-	TRBV4-2	TRBJ2-1	-	TGTGCCAGCAGCCGGGTAGCGGTGGGGAATGAACAGTTCTTC	CASSRVAVGNEQFF
-	TRBV18	TRBJ1-1	TRBD1	TGTGCCAGCTCACCCGGACAGGGGGGTACTGAAGCTTTCTTT	CASSPGQGGTEAFF
-	TRBV5-1	TRBJ1-6	-	TGCGCCAGCAGCTTGGGACAGGCAAATAATTCACCCCTCCACTTT	CASSLGQANNSPLHF
once	TRBV19	TRBJ2-7	TRBD2	TGTGCCAGTGGACTAGCGGGAGCCTACGAGCAGTACTTC	CASGLAGAYEQYF
-	TRBV7-8	TRBJ1-3	-	TGTGCCAGCAGCTTGAGGGAGTCGGGAAACACCATATATTTT	CASSLRESGNTIYF
-	TRBV24-1	TRBJ1-2	-	TGTGCCACCAGTGAACAGAACACTGACTATGGCTACACCTTC	CATSEQNTDYGYTF
-	TRBV4-3	TRBJ2-1	TRBD2	TGCGCCAGCAGCCCAACCGCCGGGGGGGGAAACAATGAGCAGTTCTTC	CASSPTAGGGNNEQFF
-	TRBV5-4	TRBJ2-7	-	TGTGCCAGCAGCTTGGCCGGGACTTTAGCCTACGAGCAGTACTTC	CASSLAGTLAYEQYF
-	TRBV5-1	TRBJ2-1	TRBD2	TGCGCCAGCAGCTTTTTAGCGGGGGGGCGGTACAATGAGCAGTTCTTC	CASSFLAGGRYNEQFF
-	TRBV27	TRBJ1-1	-	TGTGCCAGCAGTTTAGATGCGGGAAACACTGAAGCTTTCTTT	CASSLDAGNTEAFF
-	TRBV5-8	TRBJ2-5	TRBD1	TGTGCCAGCAGCTTTGGGACAGTACAAGAGACCCAGTACTTC	CASSFGTVQETQYF